This T cell receptor (beta chain) appears in the sequencing data of a study of CD8 T cells in ankylosing spondylitis. Study-level results: CD8+ by phenotype, disease-linked clones were relatively rare in peripheral blood. Within matched ankylosing spondylitis synovial fluid, disease-linked clones were reportedly significantly enriched. Several highly homologous variants made up a TCR beta motif, and this motif appeared characteristic of ankylosing spondylitis blood.

This clonotype was counted at least ten times. Its antigen is currently unknown. This CDR3 has 16 residues. V was pared by 4 bases and J by 10 bases, with 10 bases of the junction left unmatched. Germline values: CDR1 MNHEY, CDR2 SVGAGI. TCRdb re-called the 5' RACE reads with MiXCR, one entry per CDR3 protein. The sample holds 150,000 to 200,000 distinct CDR3 sequences, approximately 18% seen once. The source material was blood, either unsorted or a sorted T cell fraction (not recorded which). The rearrangement uses TRBV6-5 and TRBJ2-3; 14 positions match TRBD2. The clonotype comes from a male donor aged 5 to 29 with ankylosing spondylitis or in good health (not recorded which). The CDR3 nucleotides are TGTGCCAGCAGTTGGGGGGGGACTAGCGGGAGAATATCGCAGTATTTT. Amino acid sequence: CASSWGGTSGRISQYF.